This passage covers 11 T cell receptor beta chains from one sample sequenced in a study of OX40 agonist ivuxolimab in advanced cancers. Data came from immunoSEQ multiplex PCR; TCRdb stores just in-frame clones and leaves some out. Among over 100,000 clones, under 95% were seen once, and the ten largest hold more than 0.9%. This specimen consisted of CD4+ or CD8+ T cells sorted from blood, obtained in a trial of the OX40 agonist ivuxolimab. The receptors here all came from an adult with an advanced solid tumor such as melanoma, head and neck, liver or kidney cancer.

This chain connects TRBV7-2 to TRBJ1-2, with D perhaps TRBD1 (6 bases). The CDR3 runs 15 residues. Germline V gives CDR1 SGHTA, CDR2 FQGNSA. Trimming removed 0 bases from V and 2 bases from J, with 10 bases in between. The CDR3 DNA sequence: TGTGCCAGCAGCTTAGCGACAACAGGGAACTATGGCTACACCTTC. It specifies CASSLATTGNYGYTF.

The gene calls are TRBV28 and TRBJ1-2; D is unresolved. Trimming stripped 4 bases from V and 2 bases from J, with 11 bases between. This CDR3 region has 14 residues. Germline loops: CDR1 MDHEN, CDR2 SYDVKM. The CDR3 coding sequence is TGTGCCAGCAGTTCCTTGGACGGGAACTATGGCTACACCTTC. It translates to CASSSLDGNYGYTF.

The CDR3 bases are TGTGCCAGCAGCCCGCCCGGCCGGGTCGGAAACACCATATATTTT. It yields the protein CASSPPGRVGNTIYF. V is TRBV7-9 and J is TRBJ1-3; D not certain. This CDR3 region has 15 residues. The V end lost 5 bases, the J end lost 4 bases, and 15 bases lay between the germline ends. CDR1 is SEHNR and CDR2 is FQNEAQ in the germline V gene (reference sequence).

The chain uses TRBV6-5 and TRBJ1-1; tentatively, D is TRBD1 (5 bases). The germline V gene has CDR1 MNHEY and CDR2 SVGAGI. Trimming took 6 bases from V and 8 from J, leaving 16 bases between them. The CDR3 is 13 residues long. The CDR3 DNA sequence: TGTGCCAGCAGAGGGGTTGCCGAGGGGGAAGCTTTCTTT. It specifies CASRGVAEGEAFF.

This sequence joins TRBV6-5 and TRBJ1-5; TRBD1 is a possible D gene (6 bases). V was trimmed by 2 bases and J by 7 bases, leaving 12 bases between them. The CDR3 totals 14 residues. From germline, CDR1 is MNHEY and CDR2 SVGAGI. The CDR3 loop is CASSYRGGAQPQHF. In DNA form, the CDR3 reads TGTGCCAGCAGTTACCGGGGGGGGGCCCAGCCCCAGCATTTT.

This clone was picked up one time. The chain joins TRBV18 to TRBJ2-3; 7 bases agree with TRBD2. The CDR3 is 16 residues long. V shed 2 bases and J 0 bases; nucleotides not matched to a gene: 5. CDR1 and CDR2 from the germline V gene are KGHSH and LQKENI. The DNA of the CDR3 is TGTGCCAGCTCACCATCTCCTAGCGGTAGCACAGATACGCAGTATTTT. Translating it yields CASSPSPSGSTDTQYF.

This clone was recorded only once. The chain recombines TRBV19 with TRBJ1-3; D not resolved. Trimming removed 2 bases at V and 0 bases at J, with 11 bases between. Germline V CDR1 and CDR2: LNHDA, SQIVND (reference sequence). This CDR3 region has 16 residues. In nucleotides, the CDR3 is TGTGCCAGTAGTATAATCCCGCAACGCTCTGGAAACACCATATATTTT. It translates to CASSIIPQRSGNTIYF.

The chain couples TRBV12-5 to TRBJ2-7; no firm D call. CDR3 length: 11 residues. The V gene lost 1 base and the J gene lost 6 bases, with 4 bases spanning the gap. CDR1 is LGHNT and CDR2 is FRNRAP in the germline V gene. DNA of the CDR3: TGTGCTAGTGGTTTGGGACCCGAGCAGTACTTC. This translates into CASGLGPEQYF.

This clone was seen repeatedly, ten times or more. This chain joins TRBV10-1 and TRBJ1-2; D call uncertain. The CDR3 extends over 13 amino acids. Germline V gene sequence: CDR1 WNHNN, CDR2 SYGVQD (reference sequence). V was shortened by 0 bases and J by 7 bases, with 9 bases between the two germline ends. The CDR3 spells CASSESAASGYTF. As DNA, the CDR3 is TGCGCCAGCAGTGAGTCGGCGGCGAGTGGCTACACCTTC.

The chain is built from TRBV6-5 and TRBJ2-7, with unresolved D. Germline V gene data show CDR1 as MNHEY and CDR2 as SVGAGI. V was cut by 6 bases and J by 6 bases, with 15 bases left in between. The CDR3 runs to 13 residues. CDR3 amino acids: CASRVGREREQYF. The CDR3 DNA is TGTGCCAGCAGGGTGGGCAGAGAGCGCGAGCAGTACTTC.

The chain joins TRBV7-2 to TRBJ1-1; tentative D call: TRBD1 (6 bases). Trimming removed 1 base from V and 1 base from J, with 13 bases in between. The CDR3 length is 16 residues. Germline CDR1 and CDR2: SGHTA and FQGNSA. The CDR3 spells CASSLGPPGANTEAFF. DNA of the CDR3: TGTGCCAGCAGCTTAGGGCCGCCAGGGGCGAACACTGAAGCTTTCTTT.